The sequence of this T cell receptor (beta chain) was determined in a study of T-cell memory formation after mild COVID-19. Study-wide context: For the most part, TCR clusters were specific to one donor. Study observations and caveats: Balance between CD4 and CD8 was seen in clones contracting day 15 to 85, and a CD4+ lean was seen in later expanders. CD4+ contracting clones were found mainly in CM and EM, and CD8+ ones in EMRA.

The germline V gene encodes CDR1 LNHDA and CDR2 SQIVND (reference sequence). The V end lost 6 bases, the J end lost 0 bases, and 18 bases lay between the germline ends. The CDR3 is 16 residues long. As to this clonotype: The target antigen is unknown.

MiXCR, applied by TCRdb to the 5' RACE reads, yields one record per CDR3 protein. The sample has about 430,000 distinct CDR3 sequences, more than 15% seen once. This TCR was sampled from a man younger than 30 who had mild COVID-19 (a few samples of this study predate the infection). Cell type and time point are not known. The chain links TRBV19 to TRBJ2-7; D perhaps matches TRBD1 (5 bases). Sequenced input: PBMCs or a T cell subset sorted from them (not recorded which). The CDR3 protein is CASSPDRYRSSYEQYF. The CDR3 DNA reads TGTGCCAGTAGCCCCGACCGGTACAGGAGCTCCTACGAGCAGTACTTC.